Each of the 23 T cell receptor beta chains below was sequenced from the same sample in a study of CD8 T cells in ankylosing spondylitis. MiXCR, applied by TCRdb to the 5' RACE reads, yields one record per CDR3 protein. The repertoire includes 180,000 or so distinct CDR3 sequences, 11% of them detected once, and about 28% sits in the top ten. Sequenced: blood, either unsorted or a sorted T cell fraction (not recorded which). The receptors come from a male donor with ankylosing spondylitis or in good health (not recorded which).

The V and J genes are TRBV7-2 and TRBJ1-1; a possible D gene is TRBD1 (5 bases). In germline, CDR1 is SGHTA, CDR2 FQGNSA. There are 13 residues in the CDR3. The germline V and J ends were trimmed by 1 base and 7 bases, with 10 bases remaining between them. Written as DNA, the CDR3 is TGTGCCAGCAGCTTAGATTGGGGGGGTGAAGCTTTCTTT. As protein: CASSLDWGGEAFF.

The CDR3 spells CASSPLFLAGGPDTQYF. DNA for the CDR3: TGTGCCAGCAGTCCTCTTTTTCTAGCGGGGGGGCCGGATACGCAGTATTTT. V is TRBV6-1 and J is TRBJ2-3, with 12 bases that match TRBD2. CDR3 length: 17 residues. Losses at the gene ends were 5 bases for V and 6 bases for J; bases not matched to a gene: 12. The germline CDR1 and CDR2 sequences are MNHNS and SASEGT.

This clonotype was seen many times. CDR3 nucleotide sequence: TGCGCCAGCAGCGTCGGGACAGTTCCCACAGATACGCAGTATTTT. Residues: CASSVGTVPTDTQYF. J is TRBJ2-3 and V is TRBV5-1; 7 nucleotides line up with TRBD1. The germline gives CDR1 SGHRS, CDR2 YFSETQ. After removal of 4 bases from V and 2 bases from J, the junction contained 7 bases not matched to a gene. The CDR3 sequence is 15 residues long.

The CDR3 sequence: CASSLGTSEDEQFF. In DNA, the CDR3 is TGTGCCAGCAGCCTCGGGACCAGCGAGGATGAGCAGTTCTTC. The rearrangement uses TRBV9 and TRBJ2-1; D possibly matches TRBD1 or TRBD2 (5 bases each). The CDR3 length is 14 residues. The germline gives CDR1 SGDLS, CDR2 YYNGEE. Trimming pared 4 bases from V and 8 bases from J, leaving 16 bases between.

This clonotype turned up a few times. The CDR3 nucleotides read TGCGCCAGCAGCTCCAGGGTCACGCAGAGCTCCTACAATGAGCAGTTCTTC. Its translation: CASSSRVTQSSYNEQFF. The rearrangement links TRBV5-1 to TRBJ2-1; a possible D gene is TRBD1 (5 bases). CDR1 and CDR2 (germline): SGHRS, YFSETQ. The CDR3 spans 17 residues. V was clipped by 3 bases and J by 0 bases, with 16 bases between them.

Ten or more counts support this clonotype. The V and J genes are TRBV6-2 or TRBV6-3 and TRBJ1-1, with D uncertain. The CDR3 covers 13 residues. Looked up from germline, CDR1 is MNHEY and CDR2 is SVGEGT. Trimming pared 7 bases from V and 0 bases from J, leaving 9 bases between. The CDR3 DNA is TGTGCCAGCAATCGGGTTATGAACACTGAAGCTTTCTTT. It specifies CASNRVMNTEAFF.

In this sample, this clonotype turned up many times. The rearrangement links TRBV12-3 or TRBV12-4 to TRBJ1-2; 7 nucleotides align to TRBD1. Losses at the gene ends were 5 bases for V and 4 bases for J; bases not matched to a gene: 10. There are 15 residues in the CDR3. This chain's CDR3 is CASSPPLKGAYGYTF. Here the CDR3 DNA reads TGTGCCAGCAGTCCACCCCTGAAGGGGGCCTATGGCTACACCTTC.

V is TRBV14 and J is TRBJ2-1; a weak D match, TRBD1 (6 bases). This CDR3 is 14 amino acids long. Germline V CDR1 and CDR2: SGHDN, FVKESK. The V end lost 3 bases, the J end lost 9 bases, and 15 bases lay between the germline ends. The CDR3 sequence: CASSHPTGTSEQFF. The CDR3 nucleotides read TGTGCCAGCAGCCATCCCACAGGGACAAGTGAGCAGTTCTTC. The whole variable domain, remainder taken from reference TRBV14 and TRBJ2-1, is EAGVTQFPSHSVIEKGQTVTLRCDPISGHDNLYWYRRVMGKEIKFLLHFVKESKQDESGMPNNRFLAERTGGTYSTLKVQPAELEDSGVYFCASSHPTGTSEQFFGPGTRLTVL.

A few counts support this clonotype. The chain links TRBV30 to TRBJ1-1; D possibly corresponds to TRBD1 (5 bases). This CDR3 region has 15 residues. Between the trimmed V and J ends, which lost 0 bases and 3 bases, there was a span of 14 bases. Germline V lookup: CDR1 GTSNPN, CDR2 SVGIG (reference sequence). The CDR3 DNA sequence: TGTGCCTGGAGTGTCCCCGGGGGTGGTGACACTGAAGCTTTCTTT. Residues: CAWSVPGGGDTEAFF.

This clonotype came up a few times. The chain has TRBV29-1 and TRBJ1-2; no clear D. This CDR3 contains 11 residues. The germline V gene encodes CDR1 SQVTM and CDR2 ANQGSEA. V lost 3 bases to trimming and J lost 4 bases, with 6 bases between them. The CDR3 reads CSVERPYGYTF. The CDR3 DNA is TGCAGCGTTGAGAGGCCCTATGGCTACACCTTC.

This clonotype was detected ten times or more. V and J are TRBV6-1 and TRBJ2-7, with TRBD2 matching over 12 bases. V dropped 6 bases and J dropped 4; count of bases not matched to a gene: 4. Germline-derived CDR1 and CDR2 are MNHNS and SASEGT. This CDR3 spans 14 amino acids. The CDR3 nucleotides are TGTGCCAGCAGGCTAGCGGGAGGGGAATACGAGCAGTACTTC. This codes for CASRLAGGEYEQYF.

The table lists this clonotype with many counts. The chain employs TRBV29-1 and TRBJ2-1; 8 nucleotides align to TRBD2. Germline loops: CDR1 SQVTM, CDR2 ANQGSEA. V was clipped by 0 bases and J by 4 bases; unmatched bases: 2. The CDR3 runs 14 residues. The CDR3 loop reads CSVEELAVYNEQFF. The CDR3 DNA is TGCAGCGTTGAAGAACTAGCGGTTTACAATGAGCAGTTCTTC.

This clonotype has just a few counts. This rearrangement joins TRBV29-1 to TRBJ2-7; D perhaps matches TRBD1 (5 bases). Germline assignment: CDR1 SQVTM and CDR2 ANQGSEA. This CDR3 has 13 residues. V lost 4 bases and J 6 bases, leaving 16 bases between the germline ends. CDR3 sequence: CSVVTAQGVEQYF. CDR3 sequence (DNA): TGCAGCGTTGTGACGGCTCAGGGCGTCGAGCAGTACTTC.

This clonotype was seen a few times. This chain connects TRBV7-9 to TRBJ1-6, with 9 bases matching TRBD1. The V segment lost 4 bases and the J segment 7 bases; nucleotides outside the gene matches: 2. Per germline, CDR1 SEHNR and CDR2 FQNEAQ (reference sequence). The CDR3 consists of 14 residues. DNA of the CDR3: TGTGCCAGCAGCTCGGGACAGGGAAATTCACCCCTCCACTTT. Translation: CASSSGQGNSPLHF.

The rearrangement links TRBV3-1 to TRBJ2-5; D call uncertain. Trimming cost V 6 bases and J 1 base, with 12 bases left between them. This CDR3 spans 14 amino acids. Germline-derived CDR1 and CDR2 are LGHDT and YNNKEL (reference sequence). CDR3: CASSLNGPQETQYF. CDR3 nucleotide sequence: TGTGCCAGCAGTTTAAACGGGCCCCAAGAGACCCAGTACTTC.

This clonotype was counted between two and nine times. The J gene is TRBJ2-7, the V gene TRBV24-1, with D possibly being TRBD2 (5 bases). V was clipped by 6 bases and J by 2 bases, with 10 bases between them. Germline V gene data show CDR1 as KGHDR and CDR2 as SFDVKD. The CDR3 runs 13 residues. The CDR3 DNA follows: TGTGCCACCAGTCGAGGGAGCACCTACGAGCAGTACTTC. This codes for CATSRGSTYEQYF.

This clonotype appeared many times. This sequence joins TRBV20-1 and TRBJ2-3; 8 bases align to TRBD2. There are 16 residues in the CDR3. Germline V gives CDR1 DFQATT, CDR2 SNEGSKA (reference sequence). Trimming took 5 bases from V and 4 from J; bases not matched to a gene: 14. The CDR3: CSARPPPAGVSDTQYF. The CDR3 DNA sequence: TGCAGTGCTCGGCCTCCTCCAGCGGGAGTATCAGATACGCAGTATTTT.

This clonotype was detected ten times or more. The chain joins TRBV10-3 to TRBJ2-7; 9 nucleotides align to TRBD1. This CDR3 spans 12 amino acids. Per the germline V gene, CDR1 is ENHRY and CDR2 is SYGVKD. The V gene end was trimmed by 11 bases and the J gene end by 3 bases; junction bases not matched to a gene: 5. Here the CDR3 DNA reads TGTGCCTCCCGGGACAGGGTCTACGAGCAGTACTTC. This sequence encodes CASRDRVYEQYF.

This clonotype was seen ten or more times. The rearrangement uses TRBV6-6 and TRBJ2-7, with TRBD2 matching 10 bases. V was pared by 4 bases and J by 2 bases, with 2 bases of the junction left unmatched. The CDR3 has 14 amino acids. Per germline, CDR1 MNHNY and CDR2 SVGAGI (reference sequence). The DNA for the CDR3 is TGTGCCAGCAGTTCCGGACTAGCGGCCTACGAGCAGTACTTC. Translation: CASSSGLAAYEQYF.

This clonotype showed up just a few times. The chain combines TRBV7-9 with TRBJ1-6; no firm D call. Trimming stripped 6 bases from V and 10 bases from J, with 16 bases between. The CDR3 loop spans 14 amino acids. In germline, CDR1 is SEHNR, CDR2 FQNEAQ (reference sequence). CDR3 amino acids: CASRVDDSGSPLHF. In DNA form, the CDR3 reads TGTGCCAGCAGAGTTGACGACTCCGGCTCACCCCTCCACTTT.

This clonotype was counted at least ten times. The genes are TRBV20-1 and TRBJ2-5; no reliable D call. Trimming took 6 bases from V and 7 from J, leaving 15 bases between them. From germline, CDR1 is DFQATT and CDR2 SNEGSKA (reference sequence). The CDR3 contains 12 residues. The CDR3 region is CSAPLGTTTQYF. DNA for the CDR3: TGCAGTGCCCCCCTTGGTACGACGACCCAGTACTTC.

This clonotype showed up just a few times. CDR3 DNA sequence: TGCAGCGGTGAGGATCCGGGTAGCTCCTACAATGAGCAGTTCTTC. Translation: CSGEDPGSSYNEQFF. The rearrangement links TRBV29-1 to TRBJ2-1, with unresolved D. The CDR3 has 15 amino acids. V dropped 7 bases and J dropped 0 bases, with 16 bases sitting between them. The germline V gene has CDR1 SQVTM and CDR2 ANQGSEA.

Ten or more counts support this clonotype. The chain recombines TRBV5-1 with TRBJ2-1; D might be TRBD2 (5 bases). The CDR3 runs 15 residues. CDR1 is SGHRS and CDR2 is YFSETQ in the germline V gene. Trimming pared 1 base from V and 5 bases from J, leaving 13 bases between. DNA for the CDR3: TGCGCCAGCAGCTTGCTCGCGGGCGGTGACAATGAGCAGTTCTTC. Residues: CASSLLAGGDNEQFF.